The clone carrying this T cell receptor beta chain was detected a few times. TCRdb reprocessed the 5' RACE reads via MiXCR and lists one record per CDR3 protein. The profile shows 200,000 to 300,000 distinct CDR3 sequences, 8% to 9.5% of them singletons. These data belong to a study of CD8 T cells in ankylosing spondylitis. V dropped 2 bases and J dropped 0 bases, with 16 bases sitting between them. CDR3 length: 16 residues. Germline loops: CDR1 DFQATT, CDR2 SNEGSKA (reference sequence). Sequencing was done on a sample of blood, either unsorted or a sorted T cell fraction (not recorded which). The V gene is TRBV20-1, the J gene TRBJ1-1; D call uncertain. This receptor was taken from a male donor with ankylosing spondylitis or in good health (not recorded which). This CDR3 reads CSARPPWAVMNTEAFF. CDR3 sequence (DNA): TGCAGTGCTAGACCCCCGTGGGCGGTGATGAACACTGAAGCTTTCTTT.